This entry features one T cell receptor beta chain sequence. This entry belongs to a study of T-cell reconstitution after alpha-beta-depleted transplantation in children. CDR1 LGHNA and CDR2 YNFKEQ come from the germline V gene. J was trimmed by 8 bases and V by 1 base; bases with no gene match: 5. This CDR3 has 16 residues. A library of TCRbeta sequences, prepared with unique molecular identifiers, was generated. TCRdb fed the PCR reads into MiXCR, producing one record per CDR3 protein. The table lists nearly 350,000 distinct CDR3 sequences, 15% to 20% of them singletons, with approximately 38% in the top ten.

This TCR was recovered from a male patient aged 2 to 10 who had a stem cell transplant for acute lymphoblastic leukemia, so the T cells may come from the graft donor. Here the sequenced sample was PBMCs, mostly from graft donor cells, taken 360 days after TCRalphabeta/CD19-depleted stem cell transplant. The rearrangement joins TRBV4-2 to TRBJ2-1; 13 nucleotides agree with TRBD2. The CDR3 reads CASSQARTSGSDEQFF. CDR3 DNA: TGTGCCAGCAGCCAAGCGCGGACTAGCGGGAGTGATGAGCAGTTCTTC.